This is a list of T cell receptor beta chains from one sample in a study of blood T cells in healthy people across ages. TCRdb reanalysed the 5' RACE reads using MiXCR and keeps one entry per CDR3 protein. The sample lists 1.8 million or so distinct CDR3 sequences, about two fifths occurring once. Input material: blood. Receptors originate from a human donor in good health. CDR3s include the opening cysteine and the closing phenylalanine or tryptophan. D genes are given only for firm matches. The size entry is marked missing in some rows and otherwise reads once, few, many or a size class.

j_call cdr3_length clone_size v_call d_call cdr3_nt cdr3_aa
TRBJ2-3 15 NA TRBV4-2 TRBD2 TGTGCCAGCAGCCAGCGGGGGATAAGCACAGATACGCAGTATTTT CASSQRGISTDTQYF
TRBJ1-2 14 few TRBV2 NA TGTGCCAGCCGCCCCGGGGGATCGGGCTATGGCTACACCTTC CASRPGGSGYGYTF
TRBJ2-7 16 few TRBV7-9 TRBD2 TGTGCCAGCAGCTTGGGAGGGCAAGGCCTATCCTACGAGCAGTACTTC CASSLGGQGLSYEQYF
TRBJ2-5 13 NA TRBV29-1 TRBD1 TGCAGCCTGGGACAGGGAGGAGGAGAGACCCAGTACTTC CSLGQGGGETQYF
TRBJ1-2 14 NA TRBV5-4 TRBD1 TGTGCCAGCAGCTTGGTGGGACAGGGATGGGGCTACACCTTC CASSLVGQGWGYTF
TRBJ1-4 20 few TRBV6-5 NA TGTGCCAGCAGTTACTCGCGCGAGGGCCGGGGGGGAGAGGTTCTAGAAAAACTGTTTTTT CASSYSREGRGGEVLEKLFF
TRBJ1-5 15 NA TRBV7-2 TRBD1 TGTGCCGGCAGCTTAGGCCAGGGGGGGAATCAGCCCCAGCATTTT CAGSLGQGGNQPQHF
TRBJ2-1 14 once TRBV27 NA TGTGCCAGCAGTTTAGGGCTAGGGTTCCATGAGCAGTTCTTC CASSLGLGFHEQFF
TRBJ1-3 16 NA TRBV4-2 TRBD1 TGTGCCAGCAGCCAAGAACAGGGGGCTCTTGGAAACACCATATATTTT CASSQEQGALGNTIYF
TRBJ2-2 15 few TRBV6-5 TRBD1 TGTGCCAGCAGACAGGGGTCGGGGAACACCGGGGAGCTGTTTTTT CASRQGSGNTGELFF
TRBJ1-6 14 few TRBV7-9 TRBD1 TGTGCCAGCGGAGCAGGGGGCCGAGATTCACCCCTCCACTTT CASGAGGRDSPLHF
TRBJ2-7 15 few TRBV25-1 NA TGTGCCAGCAGTGAATATGGGAAAGGGGTCTACGAGCAGTACTTC CASSEYGKGVYEQYF
TRBJ1-2 12 few TRBV21-1 NA TGTGCCAGCAGGGCCTGCAAGAGGGGCTACACCTTC CASRACKRGYTF
TRBJ2-5 14 NA TRBV20-1 TRBD1 TGCAGTGCTAGAGAGGGGACAGCAAAAGAGACCCAGTACTTC CSAREGTAKETQYF
TRBJ1-2 16 NA TRBV4-1 NA TGCGCCAGCAGCCAAGGCTACCGAGGGGCGCCAAAGGGCTACACCTTC CASSQGYRGAPKGYTF
TRBJ2-1 14 few TRBV5-1 NA TGCGCCAGCTACCCCTTTACAGGCAACAATGAGCAGTTCTTC CASYPFTGNNEQFF
TRBJ2-6 17 NA TRBV5-1 NA TGCGCCAGCAGGCGGCGAATTACAGGGTACGGGGCCAACGTCCTGACTTTC CASRRRITGYGANVLTF
TRBJ2-4 14 NA TRBV29-1 NA TGCAGCGTTGACGGATCGGGAACCAAAAACATTCAGTACTTC CSVDGSGTKNIQYF
TRBJ1-1 14 NA TRBV28 NA TGTGCCAGCAACCTAAGGGGACTCTCCACTGAAGCTTTCTTT CASNLRGLSTEAFF
TRBJ2-7 15 NA TRBV5-1 NA TGCGCCAGCAGCTCCCGAGGAGGGACCTCCTACGAGCAGTACTTC CASSSRGGTSYEQYF
TRBJ2-7 14 NA TRBV5-1 NA TGCGCCAGCAGCTTCTATACCAGCTCCTACGAGCAGTACTTC CASSFYTSSYEQYF
TRBJ2-5 14 few TRBV7-3 NA TGTGCCAGCAGCTTAAACGGGGGTGAAGAGACCCAGTACTTC CASSLNGGEETQYF
TRBJ2-7 12 NA TRBV28 NA TGTGCCAGCTGTGGCGTACCCTACGAGCAGTACTTC CASCGVPYEQYF
TRBJ2-1 18 NA TRBV7-2 TRBD2 TGTGCCAGCAGCTTGTGGGGCGGGGGGGCTCTATCCTACAATGAGCAGTTCTTC CASSLWGGGALSYNEQFF
TRBJ2-4 12 few TRBV28 NA TGTGCCAGCAGTTTACCCAAAAACATTCAGTACTTC CASSLPKNIQYF
TRBJ2-3 15 NA TRBV7-2 TRBD2 TGTGCCAGCAGCTCCGGACTAGCGGTAGGAGATACGCAGTATTTT CASSSGLAVGDTQYF
TRBJ2-7 14 few TRBV20-1 TRBD1 TGCAGTGTAGACCCGGGACAGACAACTTACGAGCAGTACTTC CSVDPGQTTYEQYF
TRBJ2-5 16 NA TRBV2 TRBD2 TGTGCCACCAATAGCGGGGGGGCCTCGTTTCGGGAGACCCAGTACTTC CATNSGGASFRETQYF
TRBJ2-1 14 NA TRBV29-1 NA TGCAGCGTTGAAGGGTGGTACGACACGAATGAGCAGTTCTTC CSVEGWYDTNEQFF
TRBJ1-5 14 NA TRBV20-1 NA TGCAGTGCTAGAGACCCGGGGATTTATCAGCCCCAGCATTTT CSARDPGIYQPQHF
TRBJ1-2 14 NA TRBV7-3 NA TGTGCCAGCAGCCCCGGATGGGGGAACTATGGCTACACCTTC CASSPGWGNYGYTF
TRBJ1-5 17 once TRBV19 NA TGTGCCAGTAGTACCCAACTAAGGGTGATAGGCAATCAGCCCCAGCATTTT CASSTQLRVIGNQPQHF
TRBJ2-7 15 NA TRBV20-1 TRBD1 TGCAGTGCTAGAGCGACGGGACAGGGGTCCTACGAGCAGTACTTC CSARATGQGSYEQYF
TRBJ1-5 13 NA TRBV12-3/TRBV12-4 NA TGTGCCAGCCAGATCGGGGACAATCAGCCCCAGCATTTT CASQIGDNQPQHF
TRBJ2-7 15 few TRBV20-1 TRBD2 TGCAGTGCTAGACGGTCGAGCGGGGAAACCAACGAGCAGTACTTC CSARRSSGETNEQYF
TRBJ2-7 14 NA TRBV5-1 NA TGCGCCAGCAGCTTGGCCTGGGGAGACTACGAGCAGTACTTC CASSLAWGDYEQYF
TRBJ2-7 15 few TRBV20-1 TRBD1 TGCAGTGCTAAGCACCCACAGGGGGAGTTCTACGAGCAGTACTTC CSAKHPQGEFYEQYF
TRBJ2-1 17 NA TRBV12-3/TRBV12-4 TRBD2 TGTGCCAGCAGCACTCGCCGTACTAGCGGGAGCTACAATGAGCAGTTCTTC CASSTRRTSGSYNEQFF
TRBJ2-5 13 few TRBV20-1 NA TGCAGTGGAGGCCATCGGGTGAGGAAGACCCAGTACTTC CSGGHRVRKTQYF
TRBJ1-2 15 few TRBV20-1 TRBD1 TGCAGTGCTTCCCGTAATCGCCCGGGACAGGGAGGCTACACCTTC CSASRNRPGQGGYTF
TRBJ1-2 18 NA TRBV7-2 NA TGTGCCAGCAGCTCTAGGACGGATCACTTGACTCCTAACTATGGCTACACCTTC CASSSRTDHLTPNYGYTF
TRBJ2-7 15 few TRBV7-8 NA TGTGCCAGCAGCTTAGCCCGTTGGGGGACCTACGAGCAGTACTTC CASSLARWGTYEQYF
TRBJ2-7 14 many TRBV7-2 NA TGTGCCAGCAGCTTAGGTGGGCAGTCCTACGAGCAGTACTTC CASSLGGQSYEQYF
TRBJ1-5 15 once TRBV5-1 NA TGCGCCAGCAGCTGGAACGGGGGCGCGGGTCAGCCCCAGCATTTT CASSWNGGAGQPQHF
TRBJ2-3 13 NA TRBV30 TRBD1 TGTGCCTGGACTTTGACAGGGCCAGATACGCAGTATTTT CAWTLTGPDTQYF
TRBJ1-1 14 NA TRBV10-3 NA TGTGCCATCAGTGCAGAGAGTGTGAGCACTGAAGCTTTCTTT CAISAESVSTEAFF
TRBJ2-7 14 NA TRBV27 NA TGTGCCAGCAGTTTATCGGGGAAGGATCGCGAGCAGTACTTC CASSLSGKDREQYF
TRBJ1-2 17 NA TRBV12-3/TRBV12-4 NA TGTGCCAGCAGCCCCGGTCCAGATCCCAGGGATAACTATGGCTACACCTTC CASSPGPDPRDNYGYTF
TRBJ2-2 13 NA TRBV4-3 NA TGCGCCAGCAGCCCCCGGGACGACGGGGAGCTGTTTTTT CASSPRDDGELFF
TRBJ2-7 17 NA TRBV7-8 TRBD2 TGTGCCAGCAGCTTAGGACTAGCGGGGGGGAAGGAATACGAGCAGTACTTC CASSLGLAGGKEYEQYF